This T cell receptor beta chain was identified during a study of T cell responses to AZD1222 COVID-19 vaccine. Using immunoSEQ multiplex PCR, the repertoire was profiled, and TCRdb retains in-frame clones only, with some absent. This sample has around 160,000 clones; just over 90% occur once, and the top ten carry 2.5% to 3%. V lost 6 bases and J 6 bases, leaving 18 bases between the germline ends. Germline V gene lookup returns CDR1 SNHLY and CDR2 FYNNEI. The CDR3 covers 15 residues. The source is an adult in good health. The sequencing here drew on peripheral blood, taken on day 0 of MenACWY control vaccination. The chain combines TRBV2 with TRBJ2-4, with D possibly matching TRBD2 (5 bases). The CDR3 nucleotides read TGTGCCAGCAGCGCTGCCGTTGGGAGTGGAAACATTCAGTACTTC. It translates to CASSAAVGSGNIQYF.